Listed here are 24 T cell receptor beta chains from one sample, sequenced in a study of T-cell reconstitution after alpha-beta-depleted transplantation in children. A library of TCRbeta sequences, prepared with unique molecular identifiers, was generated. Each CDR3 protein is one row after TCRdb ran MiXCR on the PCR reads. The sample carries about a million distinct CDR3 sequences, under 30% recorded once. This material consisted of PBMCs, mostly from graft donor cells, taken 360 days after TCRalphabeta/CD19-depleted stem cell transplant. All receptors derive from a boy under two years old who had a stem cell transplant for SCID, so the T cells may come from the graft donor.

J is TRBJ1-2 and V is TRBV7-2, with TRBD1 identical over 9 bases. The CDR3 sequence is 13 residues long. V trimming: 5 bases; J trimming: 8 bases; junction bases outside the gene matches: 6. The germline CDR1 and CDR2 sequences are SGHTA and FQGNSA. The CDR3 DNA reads TGTGCCAGCAGCCGGGACAGGGTGGAAGGCTACACCTTC. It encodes CASSRDRVEGYTF.

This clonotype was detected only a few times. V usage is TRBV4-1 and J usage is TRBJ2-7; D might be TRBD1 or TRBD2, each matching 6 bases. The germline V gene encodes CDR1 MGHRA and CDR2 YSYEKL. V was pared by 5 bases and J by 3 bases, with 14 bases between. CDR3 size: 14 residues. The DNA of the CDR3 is TGCGCCAGCAGCTGGGGGGCCCAGAACTACGAGCAGTACTTC. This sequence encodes CASSWGAQNYEQYF.

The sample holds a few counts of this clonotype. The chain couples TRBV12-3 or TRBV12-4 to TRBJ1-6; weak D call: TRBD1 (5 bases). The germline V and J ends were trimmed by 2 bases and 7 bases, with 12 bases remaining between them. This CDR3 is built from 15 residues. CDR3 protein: CASSLQGGRNSPLHF. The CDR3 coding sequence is TGTGCCAGCAGTTTACAGGGAGGTCGAAATTCACCCCTCCACTTT.

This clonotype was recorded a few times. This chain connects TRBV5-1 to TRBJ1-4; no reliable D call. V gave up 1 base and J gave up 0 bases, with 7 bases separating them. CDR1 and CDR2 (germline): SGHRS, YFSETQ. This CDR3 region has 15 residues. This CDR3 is CASSLLPPTNEKLFF. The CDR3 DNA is TGCGCCAGCAGCTTGCTTCCACCAACTAATGAAAAACTGTTTTTT.

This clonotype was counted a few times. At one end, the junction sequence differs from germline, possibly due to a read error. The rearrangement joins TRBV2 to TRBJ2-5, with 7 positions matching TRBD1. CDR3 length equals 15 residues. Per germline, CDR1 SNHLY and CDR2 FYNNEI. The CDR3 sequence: CASREDGTEQETQYF. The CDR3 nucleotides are TGTGCCAGCAGAGAAGATGGGACAGAACAAGAGACCCAGTACTTC.

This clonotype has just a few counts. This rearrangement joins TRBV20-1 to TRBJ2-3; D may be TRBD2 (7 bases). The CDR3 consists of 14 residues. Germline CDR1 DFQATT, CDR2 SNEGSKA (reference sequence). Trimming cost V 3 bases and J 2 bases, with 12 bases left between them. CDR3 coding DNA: TGCAGTGCTAGGAGGGGGGGGGCCACAGATACGCAGTATTTT. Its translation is CSARRGGATDTQYF.

CDR3 bases: TGCGCCAGCAGCCAAGTAGTGAGACAGGGGATCTACAATGAGCAGTTCTTC. This codes for CASSQVVRQGIYNEQFF. The chain recombines TRBV4-3 with TRBJ2-1; 8 positions match TRBD1. CDR3 size: 17 residues. Germline V lookup: CDR1 LGHNA, CDR2 YSLEER. The V segment lost 1 base and the J segment 3 bases; nucleotides outside the gene matches: 8.

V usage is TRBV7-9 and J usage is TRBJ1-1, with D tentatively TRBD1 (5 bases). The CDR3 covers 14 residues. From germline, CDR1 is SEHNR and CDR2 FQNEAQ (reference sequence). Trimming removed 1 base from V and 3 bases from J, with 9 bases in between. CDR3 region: CASSLVQAHTEAFF. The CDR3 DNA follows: TGTGCCAGCAGCTTAGTACAGGCTCACACTGAAGCTTTCTTT.

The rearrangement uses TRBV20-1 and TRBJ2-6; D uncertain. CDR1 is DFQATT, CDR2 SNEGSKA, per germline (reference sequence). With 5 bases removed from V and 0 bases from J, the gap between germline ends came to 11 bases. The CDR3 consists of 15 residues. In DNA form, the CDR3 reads TGCAGTGCTGCTAAAACGGGCTCTGGGGCCAACGTCCTGACTTTC. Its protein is CSAAKTGSGANVLTF.

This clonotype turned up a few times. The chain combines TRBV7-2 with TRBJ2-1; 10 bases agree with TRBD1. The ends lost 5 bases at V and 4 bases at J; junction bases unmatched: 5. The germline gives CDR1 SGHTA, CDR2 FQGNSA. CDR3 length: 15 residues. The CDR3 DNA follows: TGTGCCAGCAGCGCCCGGGACAGGGGATACAATGAGCAGTTCTTC. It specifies CASSARDRGYNEQFF.

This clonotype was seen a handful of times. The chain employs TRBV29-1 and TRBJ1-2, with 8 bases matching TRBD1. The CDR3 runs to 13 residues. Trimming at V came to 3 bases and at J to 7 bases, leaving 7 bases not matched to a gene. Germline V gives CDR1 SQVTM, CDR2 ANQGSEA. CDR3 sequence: CSVERDRRGGYTF. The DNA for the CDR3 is TGCAGCGTTGAGCGGGACAGGAGAGGTGGCTACACCTTC.

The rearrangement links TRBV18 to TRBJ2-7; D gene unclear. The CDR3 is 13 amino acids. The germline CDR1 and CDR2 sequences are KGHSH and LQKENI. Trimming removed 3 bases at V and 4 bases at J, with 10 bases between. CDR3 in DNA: TGTGCCAGCTCACCCCTCCCAGCATACGAGCAGTACTTC. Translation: CASSPLPAYEQYF. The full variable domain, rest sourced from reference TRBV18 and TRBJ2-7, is NAGVMQNPRHLVRRRGQEARLRCSPMKGHSHVYWYRQLPEEGLKFMVYLQKENIIDESGMPKERFSAEFPKEGPSILRIQQVVRGDSAAYFCASSPLPAYEQYFGPGTRLTVT.

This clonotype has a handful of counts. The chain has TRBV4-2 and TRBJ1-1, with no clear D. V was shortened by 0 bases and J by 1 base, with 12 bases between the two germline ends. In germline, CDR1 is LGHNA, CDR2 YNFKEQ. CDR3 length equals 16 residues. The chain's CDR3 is CASSQESPGKNTEAFF. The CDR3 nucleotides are TGTGCCAGCAGCCAAGAGAGCCCGGGGAAGAACACTGAAGCTTTCTTT.

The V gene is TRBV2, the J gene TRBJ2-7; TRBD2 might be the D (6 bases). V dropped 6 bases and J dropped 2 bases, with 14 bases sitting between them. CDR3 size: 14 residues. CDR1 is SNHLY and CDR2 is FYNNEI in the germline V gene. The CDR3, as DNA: TGTGCCAGCAGCTTTAGCGGAACAACCTACGAGCAGTACTTC. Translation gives CASSFSGTTYEQYF.

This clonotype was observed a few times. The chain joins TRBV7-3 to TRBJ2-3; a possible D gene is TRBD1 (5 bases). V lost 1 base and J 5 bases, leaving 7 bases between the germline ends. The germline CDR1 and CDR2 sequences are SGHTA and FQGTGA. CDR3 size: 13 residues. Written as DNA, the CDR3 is TGTGCCAGCAGCTTAAACAGGCAAGATACGCAGTATTTT. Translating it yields CASSLNRQDTQYF.

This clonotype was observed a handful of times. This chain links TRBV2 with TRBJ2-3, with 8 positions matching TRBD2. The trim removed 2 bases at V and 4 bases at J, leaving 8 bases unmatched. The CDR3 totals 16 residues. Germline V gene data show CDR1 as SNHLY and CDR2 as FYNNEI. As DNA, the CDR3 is TGTGCCAGCAGTGAACGGGGGGGTGGACGAGCAGATACGCAGTATTTT. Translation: CASSERGGGRADTQYF.

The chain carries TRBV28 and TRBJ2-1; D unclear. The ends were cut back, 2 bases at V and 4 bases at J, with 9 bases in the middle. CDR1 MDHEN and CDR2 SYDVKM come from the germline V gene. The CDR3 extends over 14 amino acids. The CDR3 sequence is CASSLPQPYNEQFF. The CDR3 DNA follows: TGTGCCAGCAGTTTACCACAACCGTACAATGAGCAGTTCTTC.

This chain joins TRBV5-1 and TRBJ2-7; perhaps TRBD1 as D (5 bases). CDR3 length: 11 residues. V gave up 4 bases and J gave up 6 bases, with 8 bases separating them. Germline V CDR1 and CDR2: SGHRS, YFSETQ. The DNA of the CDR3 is TGCGCCAGCAGCCTCGACAGCGAGCAGTACTTC. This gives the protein CASSLDSEQYF.

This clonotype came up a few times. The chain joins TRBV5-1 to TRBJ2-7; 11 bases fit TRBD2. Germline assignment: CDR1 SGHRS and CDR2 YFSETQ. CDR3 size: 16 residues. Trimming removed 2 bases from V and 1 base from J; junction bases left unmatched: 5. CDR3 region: CASSLRLAGFSYEQYF. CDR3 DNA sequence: TGCGCCAGCAGCTTACGACTAGCGGGGTTTTCCTACGAGCAGTACTTC.

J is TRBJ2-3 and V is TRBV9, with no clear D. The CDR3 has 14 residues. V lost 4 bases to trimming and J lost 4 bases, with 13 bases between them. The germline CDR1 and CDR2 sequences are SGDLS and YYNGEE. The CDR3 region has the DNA TGTGCCAGCAGCTCTATGGCGGTGCCAGATACGCAGTATTTT. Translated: CASSSMAVPDTQYF.

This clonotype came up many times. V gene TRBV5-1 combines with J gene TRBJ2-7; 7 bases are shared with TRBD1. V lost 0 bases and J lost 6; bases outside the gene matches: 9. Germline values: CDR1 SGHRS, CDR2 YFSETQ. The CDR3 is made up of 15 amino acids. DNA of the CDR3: TGCGCCAGCAGCTTGGGAGTCACAGGGGATCGCGAGCAGTACTTC. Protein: CASSLGVTGDREQYF.

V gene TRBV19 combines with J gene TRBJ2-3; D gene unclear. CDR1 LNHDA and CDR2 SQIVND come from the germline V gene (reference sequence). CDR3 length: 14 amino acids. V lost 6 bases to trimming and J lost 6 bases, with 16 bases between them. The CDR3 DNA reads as TGTGCCAGTAGCCTACGGCCACACGGGGATACGCAGTATTTT. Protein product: CASSLRPHGDTQYF. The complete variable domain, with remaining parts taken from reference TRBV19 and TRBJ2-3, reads DGGITQSPKYLFRKEGQNVTLSCEQNLNHDAMYWYRQDPGQGLRLIYYSQIVNDFQKGDIAEGYSVSREKKESFPLTVTSAQKNPTAFYLCASSLRPHGDTQYFGPGTRLTVL.

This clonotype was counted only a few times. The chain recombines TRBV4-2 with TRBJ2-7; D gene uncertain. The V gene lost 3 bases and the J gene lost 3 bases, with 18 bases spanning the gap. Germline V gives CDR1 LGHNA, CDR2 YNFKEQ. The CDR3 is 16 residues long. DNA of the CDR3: TGTGCCAGCAGCCAGGCCCATGGGTCAGGTGACTACGAGCAGTACTTC. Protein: CASSQAHGSGDYEQYF.

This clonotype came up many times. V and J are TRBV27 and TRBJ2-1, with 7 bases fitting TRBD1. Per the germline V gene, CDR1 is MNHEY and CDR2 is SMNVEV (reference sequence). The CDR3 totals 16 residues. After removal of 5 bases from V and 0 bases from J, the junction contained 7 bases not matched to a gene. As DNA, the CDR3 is TGTGCCAGCAGTCAGGACAGGCTAGGCTCCTACAATGAGCAGTTCTTC. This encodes CASSQDRLGSYNEQFF.